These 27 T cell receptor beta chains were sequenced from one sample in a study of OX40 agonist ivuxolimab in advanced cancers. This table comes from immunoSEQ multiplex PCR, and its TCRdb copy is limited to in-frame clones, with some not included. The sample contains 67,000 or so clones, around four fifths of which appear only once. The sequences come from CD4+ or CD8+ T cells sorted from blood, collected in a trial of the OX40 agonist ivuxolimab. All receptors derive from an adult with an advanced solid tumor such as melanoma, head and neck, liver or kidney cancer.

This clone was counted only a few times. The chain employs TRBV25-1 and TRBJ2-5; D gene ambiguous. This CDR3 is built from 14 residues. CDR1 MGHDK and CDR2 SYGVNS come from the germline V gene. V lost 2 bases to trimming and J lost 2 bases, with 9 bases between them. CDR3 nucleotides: TGTGCCAGCAGTGAAGTTGCGAATCAAGAGACCCAGTACTTC. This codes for CASSEVANQETQYF.

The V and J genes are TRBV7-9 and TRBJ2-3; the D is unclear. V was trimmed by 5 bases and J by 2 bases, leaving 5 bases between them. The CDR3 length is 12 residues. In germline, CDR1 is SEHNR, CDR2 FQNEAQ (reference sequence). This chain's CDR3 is CASSPYTDTQYF. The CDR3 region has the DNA TGTGCCAGCAGCCCATACACAGATACGCAGTATTTT. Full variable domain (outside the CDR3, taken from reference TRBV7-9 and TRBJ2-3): DTGVSQNPRHKITKRGQNVTFRCDPISEHNRLYWYRQTLGQGPEFLTYFQNEAQLEKSRLLSDRFSAERPKGSFSTLEIQRTEQGDSAMYLCASSPYTDTQYFGPGTRLTVL.

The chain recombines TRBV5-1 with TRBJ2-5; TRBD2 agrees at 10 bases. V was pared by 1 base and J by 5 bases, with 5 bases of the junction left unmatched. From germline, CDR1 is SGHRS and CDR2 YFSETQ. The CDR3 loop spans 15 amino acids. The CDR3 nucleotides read TGCGCCAGCAGCTTGCTAGCGGGAGAGGGTGAGACCCAGTACTTC. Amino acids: CASSLLAGEGETQYF.

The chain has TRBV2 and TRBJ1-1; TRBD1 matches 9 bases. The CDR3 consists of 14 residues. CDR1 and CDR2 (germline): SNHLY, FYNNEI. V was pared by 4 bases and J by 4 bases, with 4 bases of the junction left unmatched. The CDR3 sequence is CASSVQGAGTEAFF. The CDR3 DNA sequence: TGTGCCAGCAGTGTACAGGGGGCAGGCACTGAAGCTTTCTTT.

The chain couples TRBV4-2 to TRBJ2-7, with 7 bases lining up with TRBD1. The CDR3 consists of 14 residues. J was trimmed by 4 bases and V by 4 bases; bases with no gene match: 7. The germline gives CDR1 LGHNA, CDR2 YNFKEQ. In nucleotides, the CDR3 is TGTGCCAGCAGCCCCCGGGACAGTCTATACGAGCAGTACTTC. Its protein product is CASSPRDSLYEQYF.

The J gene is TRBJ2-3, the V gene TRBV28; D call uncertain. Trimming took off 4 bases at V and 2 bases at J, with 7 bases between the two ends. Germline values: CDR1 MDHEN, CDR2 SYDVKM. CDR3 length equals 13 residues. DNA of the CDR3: TGTGCCAGCAGTTATACGGCCACAGATACGCAGTATTTT. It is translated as CASSYTATDTQYF.

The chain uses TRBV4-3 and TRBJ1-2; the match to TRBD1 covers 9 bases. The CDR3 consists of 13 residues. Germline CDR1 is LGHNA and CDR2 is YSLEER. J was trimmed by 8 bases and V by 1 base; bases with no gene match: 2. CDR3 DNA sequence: TGCGCCAGCAGCCAAGGGACAGGGGACGGCTACACCTTC. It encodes CASSQGTGDGYTF.

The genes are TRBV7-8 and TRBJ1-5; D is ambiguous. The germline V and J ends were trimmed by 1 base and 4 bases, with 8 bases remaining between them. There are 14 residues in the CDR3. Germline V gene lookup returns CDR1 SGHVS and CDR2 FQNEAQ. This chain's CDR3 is CASSLGHFNQPQHF. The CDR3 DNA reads TGTGCCAGCAGCTTAGGACACTTTAATCAGCCCCAGCATTTT.

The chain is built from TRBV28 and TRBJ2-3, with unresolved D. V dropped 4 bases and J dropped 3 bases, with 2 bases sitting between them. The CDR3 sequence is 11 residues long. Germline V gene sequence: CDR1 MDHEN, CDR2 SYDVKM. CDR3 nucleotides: TGTGCCAGCAGTTCTACAGATACGCAGTATTTT. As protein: CASSSTDTQYF.

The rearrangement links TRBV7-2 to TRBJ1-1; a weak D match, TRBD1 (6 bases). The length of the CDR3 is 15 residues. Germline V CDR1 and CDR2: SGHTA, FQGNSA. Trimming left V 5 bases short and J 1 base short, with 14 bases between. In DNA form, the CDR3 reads TGTGCCAGCAGCCCAAGCCCCAGGGGGAACACTGAAGCTTTCTTT. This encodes CASSPSPRGNTEAFF.

For the CDR3, the DNA is TGCGCCAGCAGCTCGTCGCGGGAAGTGGGACCCGGGGAGCTGTTTTTT. This gives the protein CASSSSREVGPGELFF. The genes are TRBV5-1 and TRBJ2-2; a weak D match, TRBD2 (6 bases). Trimming pared 3 bases from V and 6 bases from J, leaving 18 bases between. The CDR3 extends over 16 amino acids. CDR1 and CDR2 (germline): SGHRS, YFSETQ. The whole variable domain, filled in from reference TRBV5-1 and TRBJ2-2, reads KAGVTQTPRYLIKTRGQQVTLSCSPISGHRSVSWYQQTPGQGLQFLFEYFSETQRNKGNFPGRFSGRQFSNSRSEMNVSTLELGDSALYLCASSSSREVGPGELFFGEGSRLTVL.

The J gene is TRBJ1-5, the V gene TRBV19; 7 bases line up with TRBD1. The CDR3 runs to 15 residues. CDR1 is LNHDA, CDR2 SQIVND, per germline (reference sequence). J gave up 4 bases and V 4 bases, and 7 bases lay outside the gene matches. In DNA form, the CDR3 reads TGTGCCAGTAGTAAGGGACAGTTACTAAATCAGCCCCAGCATTTT. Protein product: CASSKGQLLNQPQHF.

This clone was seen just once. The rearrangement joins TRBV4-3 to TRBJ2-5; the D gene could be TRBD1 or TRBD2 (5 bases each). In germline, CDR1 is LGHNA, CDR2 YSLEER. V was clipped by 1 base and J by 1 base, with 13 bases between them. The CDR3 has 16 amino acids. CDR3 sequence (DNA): TGCGCCAGCAGCCAAGCTGTGGGGGTACTCCAAGAGACCCAGTACTTC. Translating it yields CASSQAVGVLQETQYF.

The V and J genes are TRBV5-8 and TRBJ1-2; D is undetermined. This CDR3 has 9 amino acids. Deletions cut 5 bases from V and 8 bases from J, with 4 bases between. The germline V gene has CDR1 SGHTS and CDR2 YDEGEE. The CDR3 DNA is TGTGCCAGCAGGAGAGGCTACACCTTC. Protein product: CASRRGYTF.

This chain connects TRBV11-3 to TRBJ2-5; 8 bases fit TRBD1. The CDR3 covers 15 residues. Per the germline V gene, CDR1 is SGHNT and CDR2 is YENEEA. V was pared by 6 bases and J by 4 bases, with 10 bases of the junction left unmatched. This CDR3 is CASSPLRGPRETQYF. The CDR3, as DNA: TGTGCCAGCAGTCCACTCAGGGGGCCCCGAGAGACCCAGTACTTC.

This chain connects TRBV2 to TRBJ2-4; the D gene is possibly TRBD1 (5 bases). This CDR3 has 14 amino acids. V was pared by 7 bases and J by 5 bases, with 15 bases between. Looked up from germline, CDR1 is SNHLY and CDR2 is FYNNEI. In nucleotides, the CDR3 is TGTGCCAGCAAGGGGCAGACAAGCCAAAACATTCAGTACTTC. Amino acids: CASKGQTSQNIQYF.

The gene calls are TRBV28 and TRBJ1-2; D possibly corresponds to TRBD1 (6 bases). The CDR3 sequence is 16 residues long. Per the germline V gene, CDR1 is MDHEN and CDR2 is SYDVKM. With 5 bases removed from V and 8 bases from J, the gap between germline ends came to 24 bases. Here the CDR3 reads CASSTPRGAGHNGYTF. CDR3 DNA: TGTGCCAGCAGTACGCCTAGGGGGGCGGGCCATAACGGCTACACCTTC.

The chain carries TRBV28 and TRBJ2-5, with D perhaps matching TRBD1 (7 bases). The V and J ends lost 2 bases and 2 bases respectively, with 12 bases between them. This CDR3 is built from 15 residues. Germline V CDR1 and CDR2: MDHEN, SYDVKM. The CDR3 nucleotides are TGTGCCAGCAGTTTAGCGGGACAGTCGCAAGAGACCCAGTACTTC. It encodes CASSLAGQSQETQYF.

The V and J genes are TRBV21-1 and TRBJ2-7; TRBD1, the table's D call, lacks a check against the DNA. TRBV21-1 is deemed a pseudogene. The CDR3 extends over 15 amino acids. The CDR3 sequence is CASSPGDKGHCEQYF. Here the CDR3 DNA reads TGTGCCAGCAGCCCAGGGGACAAGGGCCACTGTGAGCAGTACTTC.

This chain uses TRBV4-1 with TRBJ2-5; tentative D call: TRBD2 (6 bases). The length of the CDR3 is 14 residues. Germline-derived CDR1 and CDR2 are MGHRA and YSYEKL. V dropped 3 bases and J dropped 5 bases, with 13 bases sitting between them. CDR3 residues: CASSHGGTVETQYF. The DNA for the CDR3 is TGCGCCAGCAGCCACGGGGGTACCGTGGAGACCCAGTACTTC.

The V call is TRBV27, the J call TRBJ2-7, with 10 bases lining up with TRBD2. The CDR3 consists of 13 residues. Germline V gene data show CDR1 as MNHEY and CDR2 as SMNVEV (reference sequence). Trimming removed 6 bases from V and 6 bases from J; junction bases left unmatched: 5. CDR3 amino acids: CASRLAGRLEQYF. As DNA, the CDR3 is TGTGCCAGCAGACTAGCGGGAAGGCTCGAGCAGTACTTC.

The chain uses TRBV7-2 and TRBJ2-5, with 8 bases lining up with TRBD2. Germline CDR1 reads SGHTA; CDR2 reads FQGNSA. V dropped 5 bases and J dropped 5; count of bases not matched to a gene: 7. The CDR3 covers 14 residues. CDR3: CASSRLRGGETQYF. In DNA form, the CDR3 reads TGTGCCAGCAGCCGCCTCCGGGGGGGGGAGACCCAGTACTTC.

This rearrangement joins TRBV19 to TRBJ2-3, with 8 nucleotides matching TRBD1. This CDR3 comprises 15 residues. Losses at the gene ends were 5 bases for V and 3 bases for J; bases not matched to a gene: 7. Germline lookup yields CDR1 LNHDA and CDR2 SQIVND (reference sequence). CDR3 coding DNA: TGTGCCAGTAGTGGGACAGGTCTTCGGACAGATACGCAGTATTTT. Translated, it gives CASSGTGLRTDTQYF.

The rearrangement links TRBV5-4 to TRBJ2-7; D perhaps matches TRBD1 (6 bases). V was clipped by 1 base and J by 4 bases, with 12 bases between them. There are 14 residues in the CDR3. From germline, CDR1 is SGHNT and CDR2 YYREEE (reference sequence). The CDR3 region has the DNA TGTGCCAGCAGCTTGTATGCAGGGGAATACGAGCAGTACTTC. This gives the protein CASSLYAGEYEQYF. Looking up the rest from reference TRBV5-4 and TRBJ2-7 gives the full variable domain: ETGVTQSPTHLIKTRGQQVTLRCSSQSGHNTVSWYQQALGQGPQFIFQYYREEENGRGNFPPRFSGLQFPNYSSELNVNALELDDSALYLCASSLYAGEYEQYFGPGTRLTVT.

Here the CDR3 DNA reads TGTGCCAGCCTTACGCCTGGACCCGGCGGCGAGCAGTACTTC. Its translation is CASLTPGPGGEQYF. The rearrangement links TRBV28 to TRBJ2-7; the D is unclear. This CDR3 comprises 14 residues. Trimming removed 8 bases from V and 6 bases from J, with 20 bases in between. Germline V gene lookup returns CDR1 MDHEN and CDR2 SYDVKM.

CDR3 bases: TGTGCCAGCAGCTCCCTTCAGGGTGCAAATCAGCCCCAGCATTTT. It translates to CASSSLQGANQPQHF. V and J are TRBV7-8 and TRBJ1-5; D is possibly TRBD1 (5 bases). The CDR3 runs to 15 residues. CDR1 SGHVS and CDR2 FQNEAQ come from the germline V gene. V lost 4 bases and J 4 bases, leaving 14 bases between the germline ends.

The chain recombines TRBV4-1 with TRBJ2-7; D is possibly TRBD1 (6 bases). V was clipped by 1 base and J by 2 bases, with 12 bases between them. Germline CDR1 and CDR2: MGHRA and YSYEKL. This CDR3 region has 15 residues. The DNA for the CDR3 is TGCGCCAGCAGCCAAGGATTGAACAGGGCCTACGAGCAGTACTTC. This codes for CASSQGLNRAYEQYF.